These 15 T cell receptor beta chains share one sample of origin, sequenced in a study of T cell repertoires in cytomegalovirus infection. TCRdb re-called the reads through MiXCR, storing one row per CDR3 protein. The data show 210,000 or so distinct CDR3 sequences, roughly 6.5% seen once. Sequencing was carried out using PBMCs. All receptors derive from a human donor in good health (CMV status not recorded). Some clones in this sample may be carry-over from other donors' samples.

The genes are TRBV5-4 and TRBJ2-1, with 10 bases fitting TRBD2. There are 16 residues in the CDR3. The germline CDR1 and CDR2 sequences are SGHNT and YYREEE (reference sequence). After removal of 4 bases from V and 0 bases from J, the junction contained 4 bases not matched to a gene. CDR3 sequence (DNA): TGTGCCAGCAGCCCGGGACTAGCGAGCTCCTACAATGAGCAGTTCTTC. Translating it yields CASSPGLASSYNEQFF.

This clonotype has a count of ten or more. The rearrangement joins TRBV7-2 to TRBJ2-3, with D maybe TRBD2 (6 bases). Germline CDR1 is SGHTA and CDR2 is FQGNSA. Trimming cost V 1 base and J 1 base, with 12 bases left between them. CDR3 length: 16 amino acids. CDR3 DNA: TGTGCCAGCAGCTTAGTTACGGGGGTCCGCACAGATACGCAGTATTTT. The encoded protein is CASSLVTGVRTDTQYF.

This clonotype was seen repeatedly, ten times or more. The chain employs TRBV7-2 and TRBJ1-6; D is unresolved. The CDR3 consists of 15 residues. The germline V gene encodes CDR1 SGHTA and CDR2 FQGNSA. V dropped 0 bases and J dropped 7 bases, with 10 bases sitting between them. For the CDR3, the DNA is TGTGCCAGCAGCTTAGCGAAGTCTGAGAATTCACCCCTCCACTTT. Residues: CASSLAKSENSPLHF.

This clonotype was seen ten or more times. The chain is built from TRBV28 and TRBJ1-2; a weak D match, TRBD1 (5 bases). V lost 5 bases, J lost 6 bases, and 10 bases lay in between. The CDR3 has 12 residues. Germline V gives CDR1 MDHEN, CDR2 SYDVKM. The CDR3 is CASSGGEDGYTF. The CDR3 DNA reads TGTGCCAGCAGTGGAGGGGAGGATGGCTACACCTTC.

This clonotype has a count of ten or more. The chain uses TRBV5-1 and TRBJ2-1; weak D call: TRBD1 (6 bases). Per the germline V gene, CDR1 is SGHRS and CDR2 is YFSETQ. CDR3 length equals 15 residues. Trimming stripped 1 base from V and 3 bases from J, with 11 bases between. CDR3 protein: CASSLRGTGYNEQFF. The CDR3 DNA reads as TGCGCCAGCAGCTTGAGGGGGACGGGCTACAATGAGCAGTTCTTC. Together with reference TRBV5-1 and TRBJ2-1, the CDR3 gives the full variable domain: KAGVTQTPRYLIKTRGQQVTLSCSPISGHRSVSWYQQTPGQGLQFLFEYFSETQRNKGNFPGRFSGRQFSNSRSEMNVSTLELGDSALYLCASSLRGTGYNEQFFGPGTRLTVL.

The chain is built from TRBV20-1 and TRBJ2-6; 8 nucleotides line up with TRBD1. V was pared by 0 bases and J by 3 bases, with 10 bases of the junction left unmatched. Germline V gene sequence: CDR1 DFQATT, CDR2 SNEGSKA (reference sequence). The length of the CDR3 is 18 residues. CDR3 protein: CSARDPWQGALGANVLTF. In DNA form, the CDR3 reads TGCAGTGCTAGAGATCCTTGGCAGGGGGCGCTTGGGGCCAACGTCCTGACTTTC.

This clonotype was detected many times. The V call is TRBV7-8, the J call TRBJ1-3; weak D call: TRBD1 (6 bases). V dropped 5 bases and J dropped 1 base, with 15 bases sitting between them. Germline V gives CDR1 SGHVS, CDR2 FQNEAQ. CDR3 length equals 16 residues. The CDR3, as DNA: TGTGCCAGCAGCCACGGAGAGGGGGGGTCTGGAAACACCATATATTTT. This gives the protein CASSHGEGGSGNTIYF.

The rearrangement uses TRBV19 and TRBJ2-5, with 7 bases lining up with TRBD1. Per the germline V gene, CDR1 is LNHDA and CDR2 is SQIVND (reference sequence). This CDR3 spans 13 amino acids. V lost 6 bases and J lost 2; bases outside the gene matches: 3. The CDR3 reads CASRTGQQETQYF. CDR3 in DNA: TGTGCCAGTAGAACGGGACAGCAAGAGACCCAGTACTTC.

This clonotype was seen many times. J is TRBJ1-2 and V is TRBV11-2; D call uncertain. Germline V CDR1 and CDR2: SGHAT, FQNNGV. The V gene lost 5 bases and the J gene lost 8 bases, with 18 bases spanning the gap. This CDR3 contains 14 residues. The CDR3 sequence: CASSPSGGFRGYTF. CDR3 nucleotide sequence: TGTGCCAGCAGCCCAAGTGGAGGGTTTAGGGGCTACACCTTC.

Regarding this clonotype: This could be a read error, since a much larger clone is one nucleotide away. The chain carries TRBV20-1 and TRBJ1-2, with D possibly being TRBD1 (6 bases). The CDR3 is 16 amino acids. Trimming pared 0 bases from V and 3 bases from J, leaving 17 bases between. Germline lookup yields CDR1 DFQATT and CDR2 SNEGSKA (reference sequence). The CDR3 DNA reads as TGCAGTGCTAGAGACTGGTTAAAGGGGGGAGACTATGGCTACACCTTC. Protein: CSARDWLKGGDYGYTF.

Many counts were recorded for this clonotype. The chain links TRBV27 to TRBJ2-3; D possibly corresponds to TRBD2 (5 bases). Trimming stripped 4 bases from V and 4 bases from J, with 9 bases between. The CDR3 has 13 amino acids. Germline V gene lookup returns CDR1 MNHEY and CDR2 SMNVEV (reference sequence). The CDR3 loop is CASSSFSADTQYF. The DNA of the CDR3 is TGTGCCAGCAGTTCATTTAGCGCAGATACGCAGTATTTT.

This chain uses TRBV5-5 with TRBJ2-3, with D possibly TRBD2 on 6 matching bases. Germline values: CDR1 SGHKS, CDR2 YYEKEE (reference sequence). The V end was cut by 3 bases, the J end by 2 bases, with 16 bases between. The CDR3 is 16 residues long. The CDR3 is CASSSFKGRDTDTQYF. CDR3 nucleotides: TGTGCCAGCAGCTCCTTCAAGGGGCGGGACACAGATACGCAGTATTTT.

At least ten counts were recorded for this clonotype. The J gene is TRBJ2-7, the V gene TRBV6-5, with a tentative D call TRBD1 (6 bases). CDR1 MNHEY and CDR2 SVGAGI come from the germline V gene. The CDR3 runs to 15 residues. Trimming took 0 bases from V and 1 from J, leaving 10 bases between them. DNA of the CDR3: TGTGCCAGCAGTTACTCCGGGCAGGGGTCCTACGAGCAGTACTTC. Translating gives CASSYSGQGSYEQYF.

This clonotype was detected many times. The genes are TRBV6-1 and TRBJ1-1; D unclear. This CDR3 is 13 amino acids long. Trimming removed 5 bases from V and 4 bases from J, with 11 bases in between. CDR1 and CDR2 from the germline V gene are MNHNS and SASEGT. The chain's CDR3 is CASSSYEGTEAFF. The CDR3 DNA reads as TGTGCCAGCAGTAGCTACGAGGGCACTGAAGCTTTCTTT.

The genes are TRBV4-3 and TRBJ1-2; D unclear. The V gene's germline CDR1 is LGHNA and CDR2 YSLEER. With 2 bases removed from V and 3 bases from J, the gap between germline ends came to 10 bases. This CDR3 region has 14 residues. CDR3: CASSQSREHYGYTF. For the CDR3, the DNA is TGCGCCAGCAGCCAAAGCCGGGAACACTATGGCTACACCTTC.